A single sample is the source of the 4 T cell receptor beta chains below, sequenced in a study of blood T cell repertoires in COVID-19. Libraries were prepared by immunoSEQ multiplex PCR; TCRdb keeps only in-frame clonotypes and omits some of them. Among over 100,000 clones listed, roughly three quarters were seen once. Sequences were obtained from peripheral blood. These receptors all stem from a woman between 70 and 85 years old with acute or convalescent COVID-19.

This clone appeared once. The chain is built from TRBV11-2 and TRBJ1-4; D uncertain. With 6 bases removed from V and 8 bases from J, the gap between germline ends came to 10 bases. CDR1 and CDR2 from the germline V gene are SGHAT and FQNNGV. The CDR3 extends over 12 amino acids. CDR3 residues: CASRYGGEKLFF. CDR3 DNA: TGTGCCAGCAGATACGGAGGGGAAAAACTGTTTTTT.

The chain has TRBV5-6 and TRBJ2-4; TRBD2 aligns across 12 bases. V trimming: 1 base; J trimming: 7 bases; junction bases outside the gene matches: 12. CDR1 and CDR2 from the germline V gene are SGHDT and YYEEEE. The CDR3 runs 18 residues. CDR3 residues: CASSLLGTSGSGVNIQYF. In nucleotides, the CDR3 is TGTGCCAGCAGCTTGTTAGGGACTAGCGGGTCCGGGGTGAACATTCAGTACTTC. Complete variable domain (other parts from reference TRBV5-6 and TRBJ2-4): DAGVTQSPTHLIKTRGQQVTLRCSPKSGHDTVSWYQQALGQGPQFIFQYYEEEERQRGNFPDRFSGHQFPNYSSELNVNALLLGDSALYLCASSLLGTSGSGVNIQYFGAGTRLSVL.

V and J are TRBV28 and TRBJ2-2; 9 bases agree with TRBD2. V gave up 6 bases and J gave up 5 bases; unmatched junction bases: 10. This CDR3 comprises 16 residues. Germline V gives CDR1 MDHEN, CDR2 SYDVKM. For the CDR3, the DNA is TGTGCCAGCAGGAAAGCAAGACTAGCGGAGACCGGGGAGCTGTTTTTT. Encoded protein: CASRKARLAETGELFF.

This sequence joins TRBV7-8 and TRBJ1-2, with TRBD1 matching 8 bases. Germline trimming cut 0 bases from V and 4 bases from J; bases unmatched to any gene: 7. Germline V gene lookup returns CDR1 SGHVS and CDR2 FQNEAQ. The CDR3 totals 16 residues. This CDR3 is CASSLAGWTGTYGYTF. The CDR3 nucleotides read TGTGCCAGCAGCTTAGCTGGTTGGACAGGGACCTATGGCTACACCTTC.